The rows below give T cell receptor beta chains drawn from one sample of a study of T cell repertoires in cytomegalovirus infection. TCRdb ran MiXCR on the reads and lists one entry per CDR3 protein. The sample shows approximately 600,000 distinct CDR3 sequences, approximately 40% of them seen only once. No antigen has been identified for these receptors. This specimen was cultured PBMCs, taken from culture after CMV antigen stimulation. These receptors were collected from a human donor in good health (CMV status not recorded). Some clones in this sample may be carry-over from other donors' samples. Both conserved end residues are part of each CDR3. D genes are given only for firm matches. The size entry is marked missing in some rows and otherwise reads once, few, many or a size class.

d_call clone_size j_call v_call cdr3_aa cdr3_nt
TRBD1 NA TRBJ1-4 TRBV20-1 CSARSQGGEKLFF TGCAGTGCTAGATCACAGGGGGGCGAAAAACTGTTTTTT
NA few TRBJ2-1 TRBV10-3 CAINTVDLGGEQFF TGTGCCATCAACACAGTCGACCTAGGAGGTGAGCAGTTCTTC
NA NA TRBJ1-1 TRBV7-9 CASSPAGKNTEAFF TGTGCCAGCAGCCCTGCCGGGAAGAACACTGAAGCTTTCTTT
TRBD2 NA TRBJ2-1 TRBV5-1 CASSFTSGNLHSYNEQFF TGCGCCAGCAGCTTTACTAGCGGGAACTTACACTCCTACAATGAGCAGTTCTTC
NA NA TRBJ2-7 TRBV20-1 CSASTRAPGNEQYF TGCAGTGCTAGTACGCGAGCCCCTGGGAACGAGCAGTACTTC
TRBD2 NA TRBJ2-3 TRBV6-1 CASNQLAGITDTQYF TGTGCCAGCAACCAACTAGCGGGGATCACAGATACGCAGTATTTT
NA NA TRBJ1-1 TRBV18 CASSPPKGENTEAFF TGTGCCAGCTCACCACCTAAGGGGGAGAACACTGAAGCTTTCTTT
TRBD1 few TRBJ1-4 TRBV6-6 CARYLGTGGEKLFF TGTGCCCGCTACCTAGGGACAGGGGGTGAAAAACTGTTTTTT
TRBD1 NA TRBJ2-1 TRBV20-1 CSVYWIPETGGYNEQFF TGCAGTGTCTACTGGATTCCGGAGACAGGGGGCTACAATGAGCAGTTCTTC
NA NA TRBJ1-2 TRBV6-8 CASKKGLLLDSLLSYTF TGTGCCAGCAAAAAGGGGCTTCTTCTGGACAGCCTGTTAAGCTACACCTTC
NA few TRBJ2-3 TRBV6-4 CASKGEADTQYF TGTGCCTCCAAGGGGGAGGCAGATACGCAGTATTTT
NA few TRBJ2-7 TRBV7-2 CASTRFVEQYF TGTGCCAGCACCCGCTTCGTTGAGCAGTACTTC
TRBD1 once TRBJ2-1 TRBV10-3 CAISEADRVYNEQFF TGTGCCATCAGTGAAGCCGACAGGGTCTACAATGAGCAGTTCTTC
NA NA TRBJ1-4 TRBV20-1 CSATGGYEKLFF TGCAGTGCTACAGGCGGGTATGAAAAACTGTTTTTT
NA NA TRBJ2-5 TRBV12-3/TRBV12-4 CASRRESLGTQYF TGTGCCAGCAGAAGGGAATCTTTGGGGACCCAGTACTTC
NA NA TRBJ1-2 TRBV7-9 CASSLEVGGFQGSYGYTF TGTGCCAGCAGCTTAGAGGTCGGCGGATTCCAGGGGAGCTATGGCTACACCTTC
NA NA TRBJ2-2 TRBV18 CASSPPPLAVGELFF TGTGCCAGCTCACCACCCCCCTTAGCTGTCGGGGAGCTGTTTTTT
TRBD1 few TRBJ1-5 TRBV7-2 CASSLESGQGFQPQHF TGTGCCAGCAGCTTAGAATCGGGACAGGGGTTTCAGCCCCAGCATTTT
TRBD1 NA TRBJ2-1 TRBV6-2/TRBV6-3 CASSRHPPGGSAGSTEQFF TGTGCCAGCAGTCGGCACCCCCCAGGGGGCAGCGCCGGGAGCACTGAGCAGTTCTTC
NA NA TRBJ2-7 TRBV6-7 CASTKWAGARYEQYF TGTGCCAGCACCAAGTGGGCAGGGGCGAGGTACGAGCAGTACTTC
TRBD2 NA TRBJ2-1 TRBV7-9 CASSYPGGIAKYNEQFF TGTGCCAGCAGTTATCCGGGGGGGATAGCGAAGTACAATGAGCAGTTCTTC
NA NA TRBJ1-2 TRBV6-1 CASSISNYGYTF TGTGCCAGCAGTATAAGCAACTATGGCTACACCTTC
NA few TRBJ2-7 TRBV29-1 CSVEPPNGYEQYF TGCAGCGTTGAACCCCCCAACGGCTACGAGCAGTACTTC
NA NA TRBJ2-1 TRBV6-8 CASLPRIAATYNEQFF TGTGCCAGCCTCCCCCGGATAGCGGCTACCTACAATGAGCAGTTCTTC
NA few TRBJ2-3 TRBV11-2 CASSLESPYTDTQYF TGTGCCAGCAGCTTAGAATCCCCATACACAGATACGCAGTATTTT
NA few TRBJ2-7 TRBV7-2 CASSLLGRRQYF TGTGCCAGCAGCTTATTAGGTCGGAGGCAGTACTTC
NA NA TRBJ2-2 TRBV12-3/TRBV12-4 CASSLHEGELFF TGTGCCAGCAGTTTGCACGAGGGGGAGCTGTTTTTT